These 17 T cell receptor beta chains were sequenced from one sample in a study of blood T cells in healthy people across ages. Sample-barcoded 5' priming and a J-beta primer mix drove a second PCR of about 6 to 12 cycles. TCRdb re-derived calls from the 5' RACE reads in MiXCR, one entry per CDR3 protein. Of about 940,000 distinct CDR3 sequences in the sample, about 48% were seen once. Sequenced: blood. Receptors were obtained from a man aged 25-45 years in good health.

This clonotype was detected a few times. The chain recombines TRBV2 with TRBJ2-1, with TRBD2 matching over 11 bases. Unmatched junction bases numbered 10, after V lost 6 bases and J lost 9 bases. The CDR3 runs 15 residues. Germline CDR1 and CDR2: SNHLY and FYNNEI. CDR3 sequence (DNA): TGTGCCAGCAGGGATTATAGCGGGGGGGCCAGTGAGCAGTTCTTC. Translation: CASRDYSGGASEQFF.

This clonotype has more than one count but fewer than ten. The gene calls are TRBV29-1 and TRBJ2-1, with D unclear. CDR1 and CDR2 (germline): SQVTM, ANQGSEA. CDR3 size: 12 residues. The germline V and J ends were trimmed by 6 bases and 3 bases, with 9 bases remaining between them. The CDR3 DNA reads as TGCAGCGTCACCTCTGACTACAATGAGCAGTTCTTC. Its translation: CSVTSDYNEQFF.

This clonotype was seen more than once but under ten times. The J gene is TRBJ1-6, the V gene TRBV6-5; D might be TRBD1 (6 bases). The V end lost 5 bases, the J end lost 1 base, and 24 bases lay between the germline ends. The CDR3 contains 20 residues. Germline V gives CDR1 MNHEY, CDR2 SVGAGI. The CDR3 here is CASSLQGRAQGGSYNSPLHF. As DNA, the CDR3 is TGTGCCAGCAGTCTACAGGGCCGCGCCCAGGGAGGTTCCTATAATTCACCCCTCCACTTT.

Regarding this clonotype: Being one base from a much bigger clone, this may be a read error. The CDR3 is CASGPGGDEQFF. The CDR3 nucleotides are TGTGCCAGCGGCCCAGGGGGGGATGAGCAGTTCTTC. J is TRBJ2-1 and V is TRBV27, with D perhaps being TRBD1 or TRBD2 (7 bases each). Germline V CDR1 and CDR2: MNHEY, SMNVEV (reference sequence). Between the trimmed V and J ends, which lost 8 bases and 8 bases, there was a span of 13 bases. CDR3 size: 12 residues.

The chain employs TRBV4-1 and TRBJ1-6; TRBD1 might be the D (5 bases). This CDR3 has 15 residues. The germline CDR1 and CDR2 sequences are MGHRA and YSYEKL. V dropped 0 bases and J dropped 10 bases, with 13 bases sitting between them. For the CDR3, the DNA is TGCGCCAGCAGCCAAGAGCCGGACGGACACTCACCCCTCCACTTT. The encoded protein is CASSQEPDGHSPLHF.

Many counts were recorded for this clonotype. The chain employs TRBV4-1 and TRBJ1-2; 11 bases align to TRBD1. V lost 6 bases to trimming and J lost 2 bases; unmatched junction nucleotides: 11. The CDR3 is 17 residues long. Germline V CDR1 and CDR2: MGHRA, YSYEKL. CDR3 region: CASRLGQGASPNYGYTF. CDR3 DNA: TGCGCCAGCAGACTAGGACAGGGGGCTAGCCCGAACTATGGCTACACCTTC.

With regard to this clonotype: A much larger clone sits a single nucleotide away, making a read error possible. V is TRBV20-1 and J is TRBJ2-4; the D gene is possibly TRBD1 (7 bases). The J call may be wrong; the DNA end is better matched by TRBJ2-7. Germline lookup yields CDR1 DFQATT and CDR2 SNEGSKA (reference sequence). The CDR3 runs 19 residues. The chain's CDR3 is CSAAAPGQRAARGFYEQYF. The CDR3 nucleotides read TGCAGTGCTGCGGCTCCGGGACAGAGGGCGGCGCGGGGTTTTTACGAGCAGTACTTC.

The chain employs TRBV28 and TRBJ2-7, with a weak D call TRBD2 (5 bases). Trimming took off 5 bases at V and 2 bases at J, with 19 bases between the two ends. There are 16 residues in the CDR3. Germline CDR1 MDHEN, CDR2 SYDVKM. CDR3 nucleotides: TGTGCCAGCAGTCCAATTTCGGGGAACGGGGCCTACGAGCAGTACTTC. Amino acid sequence: CASSPISGNGAYEQYF.

In this sample, this clonotype turned up many times. The rearrangement joins TRBV29-1 to TRBJ2-3; 9 bases align to TRBD2. Germline trimming cut 5 bases from V and 4 bases from J; bases unmatched to any gene: 10. CDR3 size: 15 residues. Germline-derived CDR1 and CDR2 are SQVTM and ANQGSEA. The DNA for the CDR3 is TGCAGCGTTCATACGAGCGGGGGGTTCGCAGATACGCAGTATTTT. Its protein product is CSVHTSGGFADTQYF.

The V gene is TRBV24-1, the J gene TRBJ2-3, with 8 bases that match TRBD2. CDR3 size: 19 residues. Germline-derived CDR1 and CDR2 are KGHDR and SFDVKD. Germline trimming cut 5 bases from V and 6 bases from J; bases unmatched to any gene: 21. The CDR3 nucleotides are TGTGCCACCAGTGGAACTAGCGGAAAAAAGTCCTCTTTGGGGGATACGCAGTATTTT. It encodes CATSGTSGKKSSLGDTQYF.

Only a few counts were recorded for this clonotype. This chain joins TRBV28 and TRBJ1-2; D ambiguous. Germline lookup yields CDR1 MDHEN and CDR2 SYDVKM. There are 14 residues in the CDR3. V lost 3 bases and J 2 bases, leaving 10 bases between the germline ends. The DNA of the CDR3 is TGTGCCAGCAGTTTCCGCGACATAAACTATGGCTACACCTTC. Translated: CASSFRDINYGYTF.

J is TRBJ2-7 and V is TRBV27; D is possibly TRBD1 (6 bases). Trimming stripped 2 bases from V and 4 bases from J, with 18 bases between. CDR1 and CDR2 from the germline V gene are MNHEY and SMNVEV (reference sequence). The CDR3 covers 16 residues. The CDR3 reads CASSLIAPGEGYEQYF. For the CDR3, the DNA is TGTGCCAGCAGTTTAATAGCCCCAGGGGAAGGATACGAGCAGTACTTC.

V and J are TRBV20-1 and TRBJ2-7; 9 nucleotides match TRBD2. V lost 4 bases, J lost 3 bases, and 10 bases stayed unmatched. There are 15 residues in the CDR3. Germline V gene sequence: CDR1 DFQATT, CDR2 SNEGSKA (reference sequence). In DNA, the CDR3 is TGCAGTGCTAAAGCTAGCGGGGTCACACTCTACGAGCAGTACTTC. Translation: CSAKASGVTLYEQYF.

The gene calls are TRBV10-3 and TRBJ2-4, with D possibly being TRBD1 or TRBD2 (5 bases each). This CDR3 spans 15 amino acids. Germline V CDR1 and CDR2: ENHRY, SYGVKD. V lost 3 bases and J 0 bases, leaving 9 bases between the germline ends. The CDR3 reads CAISDEGLAKNIQYF. The CDR3 region has the DNA TGTGCCATCAGTGACGAGGGGTTAGCCAAAAACATTCAGTACTTC.

The chain joins TRBV3-1 to TRBJ2-1, with D possibly matching TRBD2 (6 bases). In germline, CDR1 is LGHDT, CDR2 YNNKEL (reference sequence). The CDR3 consists of 16 residues. Trimming pared 5 bases from V and 1 base from J, leaving 15 bases between. The CDR3 bases are TGTGCCAGCAGCACAAACAGGAGGGAGTCCTACAATGAGCAGTTCTTC. It is translated as CASSTNRRESYNEQFF.

The chain carries TRBV27 and TRBJ1-2; 11 nucleotides line up with TRBD1. Trimming at V came to 2 bases and at J to 8 bases, leaving 1 base not matched to a gene. The germline V gene has CDR1 MNHEY and CDR2 SMNVEV (reference sequence). The CDR3 has 13 amino acids. For the CDR3, the DNA is TGTGCCAGCAGTTTAGGGACAGGGGGAGGCTACACCTTC. This sequence encodes CASSLGTGGGYTF.

The chain is built from TRBV7-2 and TRBJ2-1, with 8 bases aligning to TRBD1. V shed 1 base, J shed 3 bases, and the junction held 5 bases outside the gene matches. This CDR3 is built from 16 residues. CDR1 SGHTA and CDR2 FQGNSA come from the germline V gene. CDR3 in amino acids: CASSLVTGVIYNEQFF. CDR3 DNA sequence: TGTGCCAGCAGCTTAGTGACAGGGGTAATCTACAATGAGCAGTTCTTC.